The 29 T cell receptor beta chains below all came from one sample that was sequenced in a study of glioma-infiltrating T cells. Using RNA template, CDR3s of TCR alpha and beta were amplified with iRepertoire arm-PCR. TCRdb redid the calling of the multiplex PCR reads with MiXCR, one entry per CDR3 protein. The sample has 150,000 or so distinct CDR3 sequences; 39% are singletons. The sample consisted of glioma tissue, nonneoplastic brain tissue, or PBMCs (not recorded which). Receptor source: a human donor with low-grade glioma or glioblastoma, undergoing nonglioma brain surgery, or in good health (not recorded which).

The chain couples TRBV7-9 to TRBJ2-5; D unclear. V gave up 0 bases and J gave up 3 bases, with 11 bases separating them. Per the germline V gene, CDR1 is SEHNR and CDR2 is FQNEAQ (reference sequence). This CDR3 has 15 residues. CDR3 in DNA: TGTGCCAGCAGCTTAGCGGAGTGGTACAAAGAGACCCAGTACTTC. As protein: CASSLAEWYKETQYF.

Comments on this clonotype: Relative to the germline gene, one junction end is altered; a read error may explain this. The CDR3: CASSTQGTNTGGLFF. The CDR3 coding sequence is TGTGCCAGCAGCACACAGGGAACGAACACCGGGGGGCTGTTTTTT. The rearrangement links TRBV7-9 to TRBJ2-2, with D tentatively TRBD1 or TRBD2 (6 bases each). The CDR3 consists of 15 residues. From germline, CDR1 is SEHNR and CDR2 FQNEAQ (reference sequence).

The chain couples TRBV6-1 to TRBJ2-7, with 11 bases aligning to TRBD1. CDR1 and CDR2 (germline): MNHNS, SASEGT. Trimming at V came to 5 bases and at J to 3 bases, leaving 9 bases not matched to a gene. CDR3 length equals 16 residues. CDR3 sequence (DNA): TGTGCCAGCAGTAGACCAGGGACAGGGGGAATCTACGAGCAGTACTTC. Encoded protein: CASSRPGTGGIYEQYF.

The CDR3 loop reads CASSPTGARGSPLHF. In DNA form, the CDR3 reads TGCGCCAGCAGCCCAACAGGGGCCAGGGGGTCACCCCTCCACTTT. This chain uses TRBV5-1 with TRBJ1-6; 7 bases fit TRBD1. CDR1 and CDR2 from the germline V gene are SGHRS and YFSETQ. V dropped 4 bases and J dropped 10; count of bases not matched to a gene: 11. This CDR3 has 15 amino acids.

This chain uses TRBV5-1 with TRBJ2-1; 10 nucleotides match TRBD1. The germline V gene has CDR1 SGHRS and CDR2 YFSETQ. The V gene end was trimmed by 6 bases and the J gene end by 3 bases; junction bases not matched to a gene: 3. The CDR3 is 14 residues long. CDR3 coding DNA: TGCGCCAGCAAAAGGACAGGGGGCTACAATGAGCAGTTCTTC. Translated, it gives CASKRTGGYNEQFF.

There are a few counts of this clonotype. The CDR3, as DNA: TGTGCCAGCAGCTTATACGGGACAGCTTACAATGAGCAGTTCTTC. Amino acids: CASSLYGTAYNEQFF. The rearrangement links TRBV7-9 to TRBJ2-1; 7 nucleotides line up with TRBD1. The CDR3 consists of 15 residues. Unmatched junction bases numbered 5, after V lost 2 bases and J lost 4 bases. The V gene's germline CDR1 is SEHNR and CDR2 FQNEAQ (reference sequence).

The genes are TRBV4-1 and TRBJ2-1; D uncertain. The CDR3 spans 14 residues. Per germline, CDR1 MGHRA and CDR2 YSYEKL. The V end lost 0 bases, the J end lost 6 bases, and 9 bases lay between the germline ends. The CDR3 DNA reads as TGCGCCAGCAGCCAAGAAGGGCCCCTCAATGAGCAGTTCTTC. It codes for CASSQEGPLNEQFF.

Written as DNA, the CDR3 is TGTGCCAGCAGTTTAAACAGCCCCAAAAACATTCAGTACTTC. Translating gives CASSLNSPKNIQYF. The rearrangement joins TRBV12-3 or TRBV12-4 to TRBJ2-4, with D uncertain. CDR3 length: 14 residues. V shed 2 bases and J shed 2 bases, with 7 bases lying between them.

The gene calls are TRBV7-9 and TRBJ2-1; TRBD2 matches 9 bases. Germline CDR1 SEHNR, CDR2 FQNEAQ (reference sequence). Trimming cost V 3 bases and J 10 bases; bases outside gene matches: 4. This CDR3 spans 13 amino acids. CDR3 in amino acids: CASSFPSGEEQFF. CDR3 DNA: TGTGCCAGCAGCTTCCCTAGCGGGGAGGAGCAGTTCTTC.

The chain has TRBV11-2 and TRBJ2-1; possibly TRBD1 for D (5 bases). This CDR3 has 12 amino acids. The V gene's germline CDR1 is SGHAT and CDR2 FQNNGV. Trimming left V 5 bases short and J 5 bases short, with 7 bases between. DNA for the CDR3: TGTGCCAGCAGCCAACAGGACAATGAGCAGTTCTTC. It specifies CASSQQDNEQFF.

Only a few counts were recorded for this clonotype. V is TRBV20-1 and J is TRBJ1-5; unclear D gene. This CDR3 is built from 13 residues. V lost 5 bases and J 4 bases, leaving 12 bases between the germline ends. CDR1 is DFQATT and CDR2 is SNEGSKA in the germline V gene (reference sequence). CDR3 DNA: TGCAGTGCTCTTGGCCAAATGAATCAGCCCCAGCATTTT. This encodes CSALGQMNQPQHF.

The chain recombines TRBV18 with TRBJ1-5; TRBD1 is a possible D gene (6 bases). This CDR3 spans 14 amino acids. The V end lost 6 bases, the J end lost 7 bases, and 16 bases lay between the germline ends. The germline V gene encodes CDR1 KGHSH and CDR2 LQKENI. The CDR3 spells CASSLGGADQPQHF. The CDR3 DNA reads TGTGCCAGCTCCCTGGGGGGCGCTGACCAGCCCCAGCATTTT.

The genes are TRBV4-2 and TRBJ2-5; D gene ambiguous. Trimming left V 8 bases short and J 3 bases short, with 13 bases between. Looked up from germline, CDR1 is LGHNA and CDR2 is YNFKEQ. The CDR3 consists of 13 residues. The DNA for the CDR3 is TGTGCCAGCGTGCTTCGGCAGGAAGAGACCCAGTACTTC. Protein: CASVLRQEETQYF.

This clonotype was seen only once. This chain links TRBV7-9 with TRBJ2-7, with D perhaps given as TRBD1 or TRBD2 (6 bases each). V gave up 9 bases and J gave up 6 bases, with 18 bases separating them. This CDR3 has 13 amino acids. CDR1 is SEHNR, CDR2 FQNEAQ, per germline (reference sequence). CDR3 in amino acids: CASRRDTEREQYF. CDR3 nucleotides: TGTGCCAGTAGGAGGGACACCGAACGCGAGCAGTACTTC. Full variable domain (rest looked up from reference TRBV7-9 and TRBJ2-7): DTGVSQNPRHKITKRGQNVTFRCDPISEHNRLYWYRQTLGQGPEFLTYFQNEAQLEKSRLLSDRFSAERPKGSFSTLEIQRTEQGDSAMYLCASRRDTEREQYFGPGTRLTVT.

This clonotype showed up many times. V is TRBV7-2 and J is TRBJ2-5, with 11 bases identical to TRBD2. The trim removed 4 bases at V and 3 bases at J, leaving 4 bases unmatched. The germline V gene has CDR1 SGHTA and CDR2 FQGNSA. This CDR3 is 15 amino acids long. CDR3 sequence: CASSWVAGGEETQYF. The CDR3 coding sequence is TGTGCCAGCAGCTGGGTAGCGGGAGGGGAAGAGACCCAGTACTTC.

The sample holds a few counts of this clonotype. Here the CDR3 reads CASSGGQGRAEAFF. As DNA, the CDR3 is TGTGCCAGCAGCGGAGGACAGGGGAGAGCTGAAGCTTTCTTT. The rearrangement links TRBV4-2 to TRBJ1-1, with 9 bases identical to TRBD1. This CDR3 is 14 amino acids long. V gave up 5 bases and J gave up 6 bases; unmatched junction bases: 7. Germline values: CDR1 LGHNA, CDR2 YNFKEQ.

There are a few counts of this clonotype. The J gene is TRBJ2-1, the V gene TRBV6-2 or TRBV6-3; perhaps TRBD2 as D (5 bases). This CDR3 has 14 residues. Per the germline V gene, CDR1 is MNHEY and CDR2 is SVGEGT. V lost 3 bases and J lost 3, with 9 bases in between. For the CDR3, the DNA is TGTGCCAGCAGTTATTTGGACTTCTACAATGAGCAGTTCTTC. It encodes CASSYLDFYNEQFF.

V is TRBV6-2 or TRBV6-3 and J is TRBJ2-7; 9 positions match TRBD1. There are 14 residues in the CDR3. Germline-derived CDR1 and CDR2 are MNHEY and SVGEGT. With 8 bases clipped from V and 6 bases from J, the junction kept 11 bases outside the gene matches. CDR3: CASGRDRGVGEQYF. The CDR3 DNA reads TGTGCCAGCGGACGCGACAGGGGGGTAGGCGAGCAGTACTTC.

This clonotype was seen more than once but under ten times. V is TRBV6-6 and J is TRBJ1-6; D is perhaps TRBD1 (6 bases). The CDR3 runs 15 residues. The V gene lost 0 bases and the J gene lost 7 bases, with 10 bases spanning the gap. From germline, CDR1 is MNHNY and CDR2 SVGAGI (reference sequence). The CDR3 DNA sequence: TGTGCCAGCAGTTACTCAGTCCAGGGGAATTCACCCCTCCACTTT. This gives the protein CASSYSVQGNSPLHF.

The V call is TRBV6-2 or TRBV6-3, the J call TRBJ2-1, with 15 bases lining up with TRBD2. The CDR3 length is 18 residues. Germline CDR1 MNHEY, CDR2 SVGEGT. Trimming removed 5 bases from V and 6 bases from J; junction bases left unmatched: 11. This CDR3 reads CASSLFPGLAGGSNEQFF. CDR3 bases: TGTGCCAGCAGTCTATTTCCGGGACTAGCGGGGGGAAGCAATGAGCAGTTCTTC.

The V gene is TRBV24-1, the J gene TRBJ1-5, with 8 bases that match TRBD1. The ends lost 6 bases at V and 4 bases at J; junction bases unmatched: 7. The CDR3 runs 15 residues. The V gene's germline CDR1 is KGHDR and CDR2 SFDVKD. Here the CDR3 reads CATSPETGDNQPQHF. CDR3 DNA: TGTGCCACCAGTCCTGAGACAGGGGATAATCAGCCCCAGCATTTT.

This clonotype has a handful of counts. The chain recombines TRBV6-6 with TRBJ2-3; no reliable D call. V shed 0 bases and J shed 6 bases, with 16 bases lying between them. CDR1 and CDR2 from the germline V gene are MNHNY and SVGAGI (reference sequence). The CDR3 has 16 residues. CDR3 sequence reads: CASSYSGGTFWDTQYF. The CDR3 region has the DNA TGTGCCAGCAGTTACTCAGGCGGAACCTTCTGGGATACGCAGTATTTT.

This clonotype has more than one count but fewer than ten. The chain uses TRBV25-1 and TRBJ1-1; no firm D call. Between the trimmed V and J ends, which lost 6 bases and 2 bases, there was a span of 4 bases. The length of the CDR3 is 11 residues. CDR1 and CDR2 from the germline V gene are MGHDK and SYGVNS. The CDR3 nucleotides read TGTGCCAGCAGGTTTAACACTGAAGCTTTCTTT. It specifies CASRFNTEAFF. Using reference TRBV25-1 and TRBJ1-1 for the parts outside the CDR3, the full variable domain is EADIYQTPRYLVIGTGKKITLECSQTMGHDKMYWYQQDPGMELHLIHYSYGVNSTEKGDLSSESTVSRIRTEHFPLTLESARPSHTSQYLCASRFNTEAFFGQGTRLTVV.

The V and J genes are TRBV27 and TRBJ2-2, with 7 bases that match TRBD2. The CDR3 has 16 amino acids. CDR1 and CDR2 from the germline V gene are MNHEY and SMNVEV (reference sequence). V was clipped by 1 base and J by 1 base; unmatched bases: 3. The CDR3 nucleotides are TGTGCCAGCAGTTTATGGGCTAGCGGGAACACCGGGGAGCTGTTTTTT. It translates to CASSLWASGNTGELFF.

In its sample, this clonotype was seen a few times. The gene calls are TRBV6-1 and TRBJ2-5; no definite D call. V lost 5 bases, J lost 4 bases, and 5 bases lay in between. In germline, CDR1 is MNHNS, CDR2 SASEGT. The CDR3 totals 11 residues. As DNA, the CDR3 is TGTGCCAGCAGTCCGCTAGAGACCCAGTACTTC. Translated: CASSPLETQYF.

This chain uses TRBV7-2 with TRBJ2-3; weak D call: TRBD2 (6 bases). Germline V lookup: CDR1 SGHTA, CDR2 FQGNSA. The V gene lost 5 bases and the J gene lost 2 bases, with 11 bases spanning the gap. The CDR3 covers 14 residues. DNA for the CDR3: TGTGCCAGCAGCCAGCGGGCCCTCACAGATACGCAGTATTTT. Encoded protein: CASSQRALTDTQYF.

The rearrangement uses TRBV4-3 and TRBJ2-4; D unresolved. In germline, CDR1 is LGHNA, CDR2 YSLEER. The CDR3 has 14 residues. Trimming cost V 1 base and J 6 bases, with 10 bases left between them. In DNA, the CDR3 is TGCGCCAGCAGCCAAGGGCGAAAGGGAAACATTCAGTACTTC. Its translation is CASSQGRKGNIQYF.

This clonotype was recorded a few times. J is TRBJ1-5 and V is TRBV6-1, with D possibly being TRBD1 (5 bases). The V gene's germline CDR1 is MNHNS and CDR2 SASEGT. V was clipped by 7 bases and J by 0 bases, with 28 bases between them. The CDR3 covers 20 residues. The CDR3 sequence is CASNHDVSKTEFYSNQPQHF. In DNA, the CDR3 is TGTGCCAGCAACCACGACGTCTCAAAGACAGAATTCTATAGCAATCAGCCCCAGCATTTT.

The chain combines TRBV6-1 with TRBJ2-7; D call uncertain. Germline CDR1 and CDR2: MNHNS and SASEGT. The CDR3 has 13 amino acids. Trimming shortened V by 5 bases and J by 3 bases, and 11 bases separated the two germline ends. CDR3 coding DNA: TGTGCCAGCAGTCCTCAGTCGGGCTACGAGCAGTACTTC. Amino acids: CASSPQSGYEQYF.